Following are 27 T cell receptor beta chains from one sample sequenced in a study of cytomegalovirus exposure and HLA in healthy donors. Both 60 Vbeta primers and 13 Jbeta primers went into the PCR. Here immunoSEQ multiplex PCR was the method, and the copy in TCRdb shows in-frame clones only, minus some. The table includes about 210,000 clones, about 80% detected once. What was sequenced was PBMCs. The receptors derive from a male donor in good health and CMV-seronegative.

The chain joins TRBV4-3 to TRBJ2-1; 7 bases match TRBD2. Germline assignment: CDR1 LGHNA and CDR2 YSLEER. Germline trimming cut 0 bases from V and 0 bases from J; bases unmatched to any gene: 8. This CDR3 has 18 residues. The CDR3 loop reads CASSQDPLAVSSYNEQFF. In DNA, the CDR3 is TGCGCCAGCAGCCAAGATCCCCTAGCGGTAAGCTCCTACAATGAGCAGTTCTTC.

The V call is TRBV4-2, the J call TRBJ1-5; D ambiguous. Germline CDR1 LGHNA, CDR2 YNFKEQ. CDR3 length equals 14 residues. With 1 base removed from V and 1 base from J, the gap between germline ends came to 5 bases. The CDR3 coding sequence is TGTGCCAGCAGCCAAGGACAAAGCAATCAGCCCCAGCATTTT. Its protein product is CASSQGQSNQPQHF.

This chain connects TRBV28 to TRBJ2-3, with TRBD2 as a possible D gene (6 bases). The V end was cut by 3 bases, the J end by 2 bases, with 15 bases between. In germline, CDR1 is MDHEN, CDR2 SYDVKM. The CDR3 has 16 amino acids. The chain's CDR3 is CASSLGVAENTDTQYF. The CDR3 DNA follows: TGTGCCAGCAGTTTGGGAGTAGCGGAGAACACAGATACGCAGTATTTT.

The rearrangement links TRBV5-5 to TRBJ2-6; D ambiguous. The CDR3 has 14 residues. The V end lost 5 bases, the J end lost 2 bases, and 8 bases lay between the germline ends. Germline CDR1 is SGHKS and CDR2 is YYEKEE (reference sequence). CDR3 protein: CASSLRAGANVLTF. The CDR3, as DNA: TGTGCCAGCAGTTTGCGAGCTGGGGCCAACGTCCTGACTTTC.

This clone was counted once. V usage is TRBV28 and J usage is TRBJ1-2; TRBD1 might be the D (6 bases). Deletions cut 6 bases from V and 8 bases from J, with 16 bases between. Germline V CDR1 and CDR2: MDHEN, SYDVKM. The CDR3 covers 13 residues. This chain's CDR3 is CASSLQGFGGYTF. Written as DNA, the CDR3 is TGTGCCAGCAGCCTACAGGGATTCGGCGGCTACACCTTC.

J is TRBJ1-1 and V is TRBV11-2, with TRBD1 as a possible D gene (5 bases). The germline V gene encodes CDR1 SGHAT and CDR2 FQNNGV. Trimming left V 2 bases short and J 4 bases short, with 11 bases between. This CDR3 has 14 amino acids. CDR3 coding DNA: TGTGCCAGCAGCTTAATGGCAGGGTCCACTGAAGCTTTCTTT. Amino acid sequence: CASSLMAGSTEAFF. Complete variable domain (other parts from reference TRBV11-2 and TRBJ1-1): EAGVAQSPRYKIIEKRQSVAFWCNPISGHATLYWYQQILGQGPKLLIQFQNNGVVDDSQLPKDRFSAERLKGVDSTLKIQPAKLEDSAVYLCASSLMAGSTEAFFGQGTRLTVV.

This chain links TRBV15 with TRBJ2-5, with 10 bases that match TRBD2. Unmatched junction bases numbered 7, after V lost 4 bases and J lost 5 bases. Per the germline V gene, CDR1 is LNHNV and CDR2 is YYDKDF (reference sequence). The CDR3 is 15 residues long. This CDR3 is CATSKGAGGIETQYF. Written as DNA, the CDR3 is TGTGCCACCAGCAAAGGAGCGGGGGGGATCGAGACCCAGTACTTC.

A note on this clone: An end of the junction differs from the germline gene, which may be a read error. The CDR3 nucleotides read TGCGCCAGCAGCCCCACTAGCGGGGACACAAATACGCAGTATTTT. Translated, it gives CASSPTSGDTNTQYF. V usage is TRBV5-1 and J usage is TRBJ2-3; 10 bases agree with TRBD2. This CDR3 is 15 amino acids long. CDR1 and CDR2 (germline): SGHRS, YFSETQ.

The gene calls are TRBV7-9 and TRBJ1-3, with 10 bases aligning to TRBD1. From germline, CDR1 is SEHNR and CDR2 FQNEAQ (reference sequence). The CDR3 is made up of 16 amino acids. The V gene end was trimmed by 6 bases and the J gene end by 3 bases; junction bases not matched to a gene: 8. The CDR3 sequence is CASRPPGQGNGNTIYF. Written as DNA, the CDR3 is TGTGCCAGCAGACCACCGGGACAGGGGAATGGAAACACCATATATTTT.

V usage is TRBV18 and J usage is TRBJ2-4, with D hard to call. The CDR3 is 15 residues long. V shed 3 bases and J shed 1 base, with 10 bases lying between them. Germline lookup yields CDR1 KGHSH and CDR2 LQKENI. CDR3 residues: CASSPLDMAKNIQYF. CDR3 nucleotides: TGTGCCAGCTCACCCCTCGACATGGCCAAAAACATTCAGTACTTC.

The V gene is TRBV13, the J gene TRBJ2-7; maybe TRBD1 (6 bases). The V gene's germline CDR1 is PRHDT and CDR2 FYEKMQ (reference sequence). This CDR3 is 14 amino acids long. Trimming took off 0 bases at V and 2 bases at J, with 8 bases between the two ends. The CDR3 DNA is TGTGCCAGCAGCTTAGGGGCAGGGGCCTACGAGCAGTACTTC. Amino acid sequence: CASSLGAGAYEQYF.

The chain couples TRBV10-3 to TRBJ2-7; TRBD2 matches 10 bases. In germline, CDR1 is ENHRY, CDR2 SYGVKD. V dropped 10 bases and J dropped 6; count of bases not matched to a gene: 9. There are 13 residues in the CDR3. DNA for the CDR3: TGTGCCACGGAGGGGACTAGCGTTAGCGAGCAGTACTTC. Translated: CATEGTSVSEQYF.

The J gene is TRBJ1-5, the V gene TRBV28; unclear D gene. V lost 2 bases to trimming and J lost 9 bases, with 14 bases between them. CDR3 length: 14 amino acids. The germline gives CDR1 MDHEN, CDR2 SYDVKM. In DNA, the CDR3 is TGTGCCAGCAGTTTACCCGCCGATCAGTGGCCCCAGCATTTT. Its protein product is CASSLPADQWPQHF.

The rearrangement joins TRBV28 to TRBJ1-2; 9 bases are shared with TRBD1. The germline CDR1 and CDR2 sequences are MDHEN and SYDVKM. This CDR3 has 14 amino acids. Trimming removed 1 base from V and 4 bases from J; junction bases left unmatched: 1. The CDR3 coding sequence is TGTGCCAGCAGTTTATTGGGACAGGGCTATGGCTACACCTTC. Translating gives CASSLLGQGYGYTF.

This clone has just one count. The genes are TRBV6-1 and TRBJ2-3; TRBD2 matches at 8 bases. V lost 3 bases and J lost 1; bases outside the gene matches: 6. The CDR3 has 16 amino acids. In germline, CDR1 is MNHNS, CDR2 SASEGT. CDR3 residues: CASSEISGTGTDTQYF. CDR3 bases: TGTGCCAGCAGTGAGATTAGCGGGACTGGCACAGATACGCAGTATTTT.

The CDR3 DNA reads as TGTGCCAGCTCACCGCCGGGACTCCCGTCTGGAAACACCATATATTTT. Its protein is CASSPPGLPSGNTIYF. This chain connects TRBV18 to TRBJ1-3, with D tentatively TRBD1 (5 bases). Deletions cut 3 bases from V and 1 base from J, with 13 bases between. The CDR3 is made up of 16 amino acids. Germline-derived CDR1 and CDR2 are KGHSH and LQKENI.

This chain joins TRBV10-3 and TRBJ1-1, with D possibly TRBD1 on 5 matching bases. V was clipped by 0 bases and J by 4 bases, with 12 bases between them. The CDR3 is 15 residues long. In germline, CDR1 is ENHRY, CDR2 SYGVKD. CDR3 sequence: CAISESRLGGTEAFF. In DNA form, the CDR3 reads TGTGCCATCAGTGAGTCTCGCCTCGGGGGCACTGAAGCTTTCTTT.

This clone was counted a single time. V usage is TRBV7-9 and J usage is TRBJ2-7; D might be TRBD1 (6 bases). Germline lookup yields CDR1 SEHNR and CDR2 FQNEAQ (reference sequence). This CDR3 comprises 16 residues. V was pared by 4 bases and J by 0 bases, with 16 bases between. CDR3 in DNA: TGTGCCAGCAGCTCCGGGTGGGGGCAAAGCTCCTACGAGCAGTACTTC. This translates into CASSSGWGQSSYEQYF. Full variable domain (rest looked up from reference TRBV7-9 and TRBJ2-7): DTGVSQNPRHKITKRGQNVTFRCDPISEHNRLYWYRQTLGQGPEFLTYFQNEAQLEKSRLLSDRFSAERPKGSFSTLEIQRTEQGDSAMYLCASSSGWGQSSYEQYFGPGTRLTVT.

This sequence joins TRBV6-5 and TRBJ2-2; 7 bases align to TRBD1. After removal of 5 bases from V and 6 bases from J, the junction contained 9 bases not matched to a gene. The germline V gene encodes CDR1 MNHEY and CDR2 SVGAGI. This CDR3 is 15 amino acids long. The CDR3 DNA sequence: TGTGCCAGCAGTGCCCAAGGGACAGTTCCCGGGGAGCTGTTTTTT. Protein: CASSAQGTVPGELFF.

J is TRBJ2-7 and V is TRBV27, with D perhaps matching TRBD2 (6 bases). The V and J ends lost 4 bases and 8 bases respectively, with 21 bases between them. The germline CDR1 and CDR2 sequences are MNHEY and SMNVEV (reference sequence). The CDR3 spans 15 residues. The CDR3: CASSSPGSGGYKQYF. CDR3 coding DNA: TGTGCCAGCAGTTCCCCGGGGAGCGGAGGGTATAAGCAGTACTTC.

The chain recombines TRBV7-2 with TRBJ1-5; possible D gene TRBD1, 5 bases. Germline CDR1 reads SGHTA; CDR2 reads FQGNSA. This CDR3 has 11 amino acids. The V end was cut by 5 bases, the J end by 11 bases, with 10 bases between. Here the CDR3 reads CASSLRGSQHF. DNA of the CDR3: TGTGCCAGCAGCCTAAGGGGTTCCCAGCATTTT.

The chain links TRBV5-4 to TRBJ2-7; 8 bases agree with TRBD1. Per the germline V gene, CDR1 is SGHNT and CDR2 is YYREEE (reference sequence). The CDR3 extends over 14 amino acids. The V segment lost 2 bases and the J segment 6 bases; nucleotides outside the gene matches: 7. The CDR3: CASSFRTGTSEQYF. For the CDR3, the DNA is TGTGCCAGCAGCTTTCGGACAGGGACTTCCGAGCAGTACTTC.

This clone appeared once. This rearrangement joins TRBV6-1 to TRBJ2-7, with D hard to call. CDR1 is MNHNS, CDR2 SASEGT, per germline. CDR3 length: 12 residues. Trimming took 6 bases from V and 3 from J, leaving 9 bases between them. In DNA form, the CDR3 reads TGTGCCAGCAGAATTAACAGCTACGAGCAGTACTTC. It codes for CASRINSYEQYF.

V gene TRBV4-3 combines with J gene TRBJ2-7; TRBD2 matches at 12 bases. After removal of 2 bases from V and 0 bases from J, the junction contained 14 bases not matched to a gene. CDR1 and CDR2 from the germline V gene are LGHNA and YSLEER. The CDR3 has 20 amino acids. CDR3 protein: CASSQTLPGLAGLGSYEQYF. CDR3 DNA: TGCGCCAGCAGCCAAACTCTACCGGGACTAGCGGGTTTAGGCTCCTACGAGCAGTACTTC.

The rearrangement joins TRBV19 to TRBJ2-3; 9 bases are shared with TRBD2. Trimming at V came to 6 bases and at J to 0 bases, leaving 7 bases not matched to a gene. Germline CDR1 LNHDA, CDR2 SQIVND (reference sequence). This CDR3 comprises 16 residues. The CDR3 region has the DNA TGTGCCAGTAGGCCGATAGCGGGGGCTAGCACAGATACGCAGTATTTT. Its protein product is CASRPIAGASTDTQYF.

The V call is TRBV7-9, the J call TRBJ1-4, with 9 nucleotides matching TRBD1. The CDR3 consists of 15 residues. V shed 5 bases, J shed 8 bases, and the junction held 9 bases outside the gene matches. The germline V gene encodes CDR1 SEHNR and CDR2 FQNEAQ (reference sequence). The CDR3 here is CASSQLQGAVEKLFF. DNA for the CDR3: TGTGCCAGCAGCCAACTACAGGGGGCGGTGGAAAAACTGTTTTTT.

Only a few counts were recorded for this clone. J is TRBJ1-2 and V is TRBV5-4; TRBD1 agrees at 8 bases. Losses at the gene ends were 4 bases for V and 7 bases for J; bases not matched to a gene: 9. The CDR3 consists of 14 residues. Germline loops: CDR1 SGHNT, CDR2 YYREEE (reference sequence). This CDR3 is CASSSGQGVFGYTF. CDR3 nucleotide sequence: TGTGCCAGCAGCAGCGGACAGGGAGTCTTTGGCTACACCTTC.